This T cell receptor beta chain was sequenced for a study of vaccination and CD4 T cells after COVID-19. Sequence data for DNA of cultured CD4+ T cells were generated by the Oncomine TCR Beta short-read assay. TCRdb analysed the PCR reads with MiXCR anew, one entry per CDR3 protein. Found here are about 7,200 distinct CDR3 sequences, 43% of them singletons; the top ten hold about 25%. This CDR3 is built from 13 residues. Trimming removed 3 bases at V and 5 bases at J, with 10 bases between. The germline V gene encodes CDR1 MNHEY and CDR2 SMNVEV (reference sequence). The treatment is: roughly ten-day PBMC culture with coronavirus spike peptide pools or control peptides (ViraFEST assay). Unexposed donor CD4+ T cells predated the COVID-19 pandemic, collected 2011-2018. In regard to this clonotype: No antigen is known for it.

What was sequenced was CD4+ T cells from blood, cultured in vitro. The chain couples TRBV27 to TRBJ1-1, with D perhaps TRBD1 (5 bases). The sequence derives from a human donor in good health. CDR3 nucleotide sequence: TGTGCCAGCAGTTTTTGGGGGAAAACTGAAGCTTTCTTT. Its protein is CASSFWGKTEAFF.